This T cell receptor beta chain was sequenced for a study of glioma-infiltrating T cells after dendritic cell vaccination (dated by TCRdb to the mid-2010s). Background on the whole study: The cohort comprised approximately 15 glioblastoma patients from Phase I and II dendritic cell vaccination trials, 9 newly diagnosed and 6 with recurrent disease. Survival after dendritic cell vaccination was correlated with TCR sequencing metrics, such as TIL content and the overlap between tumor and blood repertoires. Patients received three intradermal dendritic cell vaccine injections at biweekly intervals in the arm below the axilla. In glioblastoma patients vaccinated with dendritic cells, deep sequencing of TCR beta CDR3 regions served to measure tumor-infiltrating lymphocyte content and to compare repertoires between tumor and blood. Patients received autologous tumor lysate-pulsed dendritic cell vaccination between the early 2000s and the early 2010s. To make the vaccine, monocyte-derived dendritic cells were cultured for roughly seven days with IL-4 and GM-CSF and then pulsed overnight with autologous tumor lysate.

CDR1 and CDR2 were assigned from the germline V gene (reference sequence) as SGHNT and YYREEE. The junction shows trimming of 0 bases on V and 1 base on J, plus 9 bases between the germline ends. Its CDR3 holds 15 amino acids, cysteine through phenylalanine. CDR3 DNA only is kept here, 45 bases in frame from base 1. Using the immunoSEQ assay, TCRB CDR3 regions were amplified from 2 micrograms of genomic DNA, or from all available DNA when less than that was on hand. For multiplex PCR, 60 forward primers for TCR V beta segments and 13 reverse primers for J beta segments were used. To estimate reads per starting template, synthetic control templates were spiked into each sample at limiting dilution. Sequencing produced 87 bp reads on the Illumina HiSeq System. The authors processed their data as follows. PCR and sequencing errors were removed by a nearest neighbor algorithm that merged closely related sequences. TCR overlap was defined as the percentage of unique tumor TCR beta sequences that were also found in the peripheral blood of the same patient. What TCRdb holds here is the immuneACCESS table cut down to in-frame rearrangements. Part of the clones is not present; checked against another copy, under half of the missing clones reflect an unresolved V gene, and the others are unexplained. The V and J calls and clone size are taken from that table; D and trimming were inferred from the DNA. This sample comprises some 58,000 clones, about 84% of them detected only once. The top ten clones comprise more than 8.5% of the sample.

The time point label, as the study defines it: after dendritic cell vaccination, including at tumor progression/relapse. Patients were selected for having adequate residual fresh-frozen tumor tissue and more than two years of available survival data. Molecular status otherwise varied across the glioblastoma patients, but none of them carried an isocitrate dehydrogenase mutation. PBMC were collected before vaccination, two weeks after the third vaccination, and at tumor progression if tumor progression occurred. Genomic DNA was extracted with the Qiagen DNeasy Blood extraction Kit. A word on this clone: The antigen it recognizes is unknown. Base-call qualities are not available, and no considerably larger clone is one nucleotide away.

The investigation overall reported the following: Longer time to progression and overall survival after dendritic cell vaccination were predicted by higher estimated pretreatment TIL content. The cohort was small and heterogeneous, and full blood and tumor sets were available for few patients, with initial-recurrent tumor pairs available for even fewer patients. TCR clonality showed no direct relationship with survival, which suggests that a diverse polyclonal response may be important. The three-group TCR overlap response model was characterized as speculative, and prospective validation of the model was stated to be required.

The sequence came from a human donor with glioblastoma. The V gene is TRBV5-4 and the J gene is TRBJ2-3; a tentative D match to TRBD2 spans 6 bases. Sequenced here: blood, sampled after dendritic cell vaccination. The CDR3 protein: CASSLGVAGTDTQYF. The DNA sequence is as follows: TGTGCCAGCAGCTTGGGGGTAGCGGGCACAGATACGCAGTATTTT. Where the CDR3 stops, the reference TRBV5-4 and TRBJ2-3 genes take over; the full variable domain is ETGVTQSPTHLIKTRGQQVTLRCSSQSGHNTVSWYQQALGQGPQFIFQYYREEENGRGNFPPRFSGLQFPNYSSELNVNALELDDSALYLCASSLGVAGTDTQYFGPGTRLTVL.